This T cell receptor (beta chain) was retrieved from a study of Graves' ophthalmopathy and Graves' hyperthyroidism. General observations from the study: The authors also found most expanded thyroid clonotypes above 0.001 frequency in blood.

V lost 10 bases to trimming and J lost 6 bases; unmatched junction nucleotides: 9. The CDR3 consists of 15 residues. Per germline, CDR1 ENHRY and CDR2 SYGVKD. This clonotype was picked up a small number of times. What it recognizes is unknown. As the template, RNA transcripts were used to amplify TCR beta CDR3 regions. The first-round RT-PCR employed HTBI primers together with the Qiagen OneStep RT-PCR kit. A multiplex PCR was then performed as the second round. Each CDR3 protein is one row after TCRdb ran MiXCR on the multiplex PCR reads. The sample comprises 900,000 to 1,200,000 distinct CDR3 sequences, around a third of which are singletons, and over 8.5% rests with the top ten.

The genes are TRBV10-3 and TRBJ2-2, with 12 bases matching TRBD2. Sequenced sample: peripheral blood or thyroid tissue (not recorded which). This receptor was taken from an adult man with Graves' hyperthyroidism. The CDR3 bases are TGTGCCACCTACATCCTAGCGGGAGGGCCCGGGGAGCTGTTTTTT. Its protein is CATYILAGGPGELFF.